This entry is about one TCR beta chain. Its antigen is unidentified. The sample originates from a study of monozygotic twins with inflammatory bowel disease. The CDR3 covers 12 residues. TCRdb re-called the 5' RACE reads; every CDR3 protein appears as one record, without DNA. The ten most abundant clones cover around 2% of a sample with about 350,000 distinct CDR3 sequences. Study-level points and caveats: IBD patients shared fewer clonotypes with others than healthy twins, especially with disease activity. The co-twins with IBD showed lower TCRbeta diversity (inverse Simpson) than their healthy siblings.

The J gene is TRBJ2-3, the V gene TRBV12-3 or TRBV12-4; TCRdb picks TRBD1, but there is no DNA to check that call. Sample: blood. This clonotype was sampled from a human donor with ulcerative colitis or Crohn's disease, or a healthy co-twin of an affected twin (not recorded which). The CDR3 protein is CASHRGADTQYF.